The sequence of this T cell receptor (beta chain) was determined in a study of cytomegalovirus exposure and HLA in healthy donors. Regarding the study as a whole: Later on, analysis showed that most CMV-associated TCR beta chains appeared to be HLA-restricted. Across HLA loci, a later analysis found differing TCR association rates, with DRB1 most and HLA-C fewest. In a later analysis, parvovirus B19, influenza, CMV and Epstein-Barr virus appeared linked to several top co-occurrence clusters.

The PCR ran on 60 Vbeta and 13 Jbeta primers. This table comes from immunoSEQ multiplex PCR, and its TCRdb copy is limited to in-frame clones, with some not included. This sample has approximately 120,000 clones, with around 70% found just once. The CDR3 consists of 16 residues. Per germline, CDR1 SEHNR and CDR2 FQNEAQ (reference sequence). With 5 bases removed from V and 0 bases from J, the gap between germline ends came to 14 bases. Only one count was recorded for this clone. Its antigen remains unknown. This clonotype originated in a man aged 25 to 45 in good health and CMV-seronegative. Sequenced material: PBMCs. This chain joins TRBV7-9 and TRBJ1-5; D gene uncertain. In DNA, the CDR3 is TGTGCCAGCAGCGATAACGTACCAGATAGCAATCAGCCCCAGCATTTT. It translates to CASSDNVPDSNQPQHF. The complete variable domain, with remaining parts taken from reference TRBV7-9 and TRBJ1-5, reads DTGVSQNPRHKITKRGQNVTFRCDPISEHNRLYWYRQTLGQGPEFLTYFQNEAQLEKSRLLSDRFSAERPKGSFSTLEIQRTEQGDSAMYLCASSDNVPDSNQPQHFGDGTRLSIL.